These 20 T cell receptor beta chains share one sample of origin, sequenced in a study of PD-L1 blockade in urothelial cancer. Clones were read by immunoSEQ multiplex PCR, and TCRdb kept only the in-frame ones, dropping some. The data contain tens of thousands of clones, 80% to 85% of them singletons. Specimen: PBMCs, collected around atezolizumab (anti-PD-L1) treatment. Receptors originate from a man aged 70 or older with urothelial cancer.

This clone has at least ten counts. The V call is TRBV19, the J call TRBJ2-1, with TRBD1 as a possible D gene (6 bases). V gave up 5 bases and J gave up 7 bases, with 15 bases separating them. CDR3 length: 14 residues. Per the germline V gene, CDR1 is LNHDA and CDR2 is SQIVND (reference sequence). The CDR3 sequence: CASSLRGGWNEQFF. DNA of the CDR3: TGTGCCAGTAGTCTCCGAGGGGGATGGAATGAGCAGTTCTTC.

Turning to this clone: Other DNA sequences in the sample encode the same CDR3. The chain uses TRBV28 and TRBJ1-2, with 9 bases identical to TRBD1. The CDR3 runs 15 residues. Trimming took 0 bases from V and 2 from J; bases not matched to a gene: 1. Looked up from germline, CDR1 is MDHEN and CDR2 is SYDVKM. The DNA of the CDR3 is TGTGCCAGCAGTTTATGGACAGGGGGAAACTATGGCTACACCTTC. Translated, it gives CASSLWTGGNYGYTF.

The J gene is TRBJ2-6, the V gene TRBV28, with D perhaps matching TRBD1 (6 bases). Germline V gives CDR1 MDHEN, CDR2 SYDVKM. The CDR3 is 16 amino acids. Trimming removed 2 bases at V and 2 bases at J, with 10 bases between. In DNA form, the CDR3 reads TGTGCCAGCAGTTTAGCCCCAGGGGCTGGGGCCAACGTCCTGACTTTC. It yields the protein CASSLAPGAGANVLTF.

The rearrangement uses TRBV6-5 and TRBJ2-3; D uncertain. Deletions cut 2 bases from V and 0 bases from J, with 3 bases between. Germline V lookup: CDR1 MNHEY, CDR2 SVGAGI. CDR3 length: 13 amino acids. CDR3 region: CASSYPSTDTQYF. As DNA, the CDR3 is TGTGCCAGCAGTTACCCTAGCACAGATACGCAGTATTTT.

J is TRBJ2-1 and V is TRBV11-2; possibly TRBD1 for D (6 bases). CDR3 length: 13 amino acids. Germline assignment: CDR1 SGHAT and CDR2 FQNNGV. Trimming took off 4 bases at V and 8 bases at J, with 12 bases between the two ends. CDR3 DNA sequence: TGTGCCAGCAGCTCACAGGGCTTTTATGAGCAGTTCTTC. Its protein product is CASSSQGFYEQFF.

The chain has TRBV7-6 and TRBJ1-4; 9 bases line up with TRBD1. From germline, CDR1 is SGHVS and CDR2 FNYEAQ. The length of the CDR3 is 15 residues. J was trimmed by 7 bases and V by 4 bases; bases with no gene match: 7. The CDR3 DNA sequence: TGTGCCAGCAGCTCGGCCGGGACAGGGAGTGAAAAACTGTTTTTT. Translating it yields CASSSAGTGSEKLFF.

This sequence joins TRBV28 and TRBJ2-7; the match to TRBD1 covers 8 bases. With V trimmed by 3 bases and J by 4 bases, 5 bases remained unmatched. The germline V gene encodes CDR1 MDHEN and CDR2 SYDVKM. This CDR3 contains 14 residues. CDR3 sequence: CASSFGDRGYEQYF. The CDR3 DNA reads TGTGCCAGCAGTTTTGGTGACAGGGGTTACGAGCAGTACTTC.

This clone was counted once. The chain links TRBV15 to TRBJ1-2; D is perhaps TRBD1 (5 bases). Trimming pared 0 bases from V and 3 bases from J, leaving 11 bases between. Germline-derived CDR1 and CDR2 are LNHNV and YYDKDF (reference sequence). The CDR3 has 15 amino acids. CDR3 residues: CATSRDQGPYYGYTF. CDR3 DNA: TGTGCCACCAGCAGAGATCAGGGTCCCTACTATGGCTACACCTTC.

The V call is TRBV20-1, the J call TRBJ2-5, with D perhaps matching TRBD1 (6 bases). The V gene lost 4 bases and the J gene lost 11 bases, with 14 bases spanning the gap. The CDR3 extends over 11 amino acids. CDR1 DFQATT and CDR2 SNEGSKA come from the germline V gene (reference sequence). The CDR3 reads CSAKLGTSQYF. CDR3 coding DNA: TGCAGTGCTAAATTGGGGACATCACAGTACTTC.

CDR3 amino acids: CASSLWTGRYEQYF. CDR3 nucleotide sequence: TGTGCCAGCAGTTTATGGACAGGACGGTACGAGCAGTACTTC. The V call is TRBV28, the J call TRBJ2-7, with D possibly matching TRBD1 (6 bases). The germline V and J ends were trimmed by 0 bases and 4 bases, with 10 bases remaining between them. The CDR3 totals 14 residues. Germline V gene lookup returns CDR1 MDHEN and CDR2 SYDVKM.

This clone was seen a handful of times. The J gene is TRBJ2-7, the V gene TRBV29-1; possible D gene TRBD2, 6 bases. The CDR3 is made up of 15 amino acids. Germline-derived CDR1 and CDR2 are SQVTM and ANQGSEA. V was clipped by 6 bases and J by 6 bases, with 24 bases between them. The CDR3 region is CSVPRRGGVVGEQYF. In DNA form, the CDR3 reads TGCAGCGTCCCCAGGCGGGGTGGAGTCGTAGGCGAGCAGTACTTC.

The chain is built from TRBV7-2 and TRBJ2-1, with 11 bases matching TRBD2. The CDR3 loop spans 16 amino acids. Germline trimming cut 3 bases from V and 4 bases from J; bases unmatched to any gene: 5. CDR1 and CDR2 (germline): SGHTA, FQGNSA. DNA of the CDR3: TGTGCCAGCAGCTTCGCCACTAGCGGGAGTTACAATGAGCAGTTCTTC. It specifies CASSFATSGSYNEQFF.

Only a few counts were recorded for this clone. V gene TRBV28 combines with J gene TRBJ1-5; D possibly corresponds to TRBD1 (5 bases). Germline V gives CDR1 MDHEN, CDR2 SYDVKM. The CDR3 spans 15 residues. V dropped 8 bases and J dropped 2 bases, with 16 bases sitting between them. As DNA, the CDR3 is TGTGCCAGCGACAGTTTCGCGGGGGGCAATCAGCCCCAGCATTTT. Translated: CASDSFAGGNQPQHF. The full variable domain, in which reference TRBV28 and TRBJ1-5 provide the parts outside the CDR3, is DVKVTQSSRYLVKRTGEKVFLECVQDMDHENMFWYRQDPGLGLRLIYFSYDVKMKEKGDIPEGYSVSREKKERFSLILESASTNQTSMYLCASDSFAGGNQPQHFGDGTRLSIL.

The V call is TRBV7-3, the J call TRBJ2-7; D possibly corresponds to TRBD1 (5 bases). Trimming pared 5 bases from V and 3 bases from J, leaving 17 bases between. The CDR3 consists of 15 residues. Germline CDR1 reads SGHTA; CDR2 reads FQGTGA. CDR3 in amino acids: CASSEGESSFYEQYF. CDR3 bases: TGTGCCAGCAGCGAAGGGGAATCTAGTTTCTACGAGCAGTACTTC.

The J gene is TRBJ2-7, the V gene TRBV5-6; tentatively, D is TRBD2 (5 bases). V lost 3 bases to trimming and J lost 2 bases, with 18 bases between them. CDR3 length equals 16 residues. Germline CDR1 is SGHDT and CDR2 is YYEEEE. The CDR3 nucleotides read TGTGCCAGCAGCTCGCCACTACGGGAACCCACCTACGAGCAGTACTTC. Protein: CASSSPLREPTYEQYF.

The rearrangement joins TRBV7-3 to TRBJ1-3; TRBD1 might be the D (5 bases). Per germline, CDR1 SGHTA and CDR2 FQGTGA. V was pared by 2 bases and J by 7 bases, with 9 bases between. The CDR3 covers 13 residues. CDR3 bases: TGTGCCAGCAGCTTAGAGCAGGGTAACACCATATATTTT. Its protein product is CASSLEQGNTIYF. The variable domain in full, with the rest retrieved from reference TRBV7-3 and TRBJ1-3, is GAGVSQTPSNKVTEKGKYVELRCDPISGHTALYWYRQSLGQGPEFLIYFQGTGAADDSGLPNDRFFAVRPEGSVSTLKIQRTERGDSAVYLCASSLEQGNTIYFGEGSWLTVV.

CDR3: CASSPLAGGPPGELFF. The CDR3 bases are TGTGCCAGCAGCCCCTTGGCGGGAGGCCCCCCCGGGGAGCTGTTTTTT. The V gene is TRBV7-9, the J gene TRBJ2-2, with 8 bases identical to TRBD2. After removal of 5 bases from V and 6 bases from J, the junction contained 11 bases not matched to a gene. Looked up from germline, CDR1 is SEHNR and CDR2 is FQNEAQ (reference sequence). CDR3 length: 16 residues.

The V call is TRBV18, the J call TRBJ2-7; possible D gene TRBD2, 5 bases. Trimming left V 3 bases short and J 0 bases short, with 18 bases between. The CDR3 spans 17 residues. From germline, CDR1 is KGHSH and CDR2 LQKENI. The CDR3 bases are TGTGCCAGCTCACCCCTGAGGCCAATGGGGAGCTCCTACGAGCAGTACTTC. Amino acid sequence: CASSPLRPMGSSYEQYF.

The chain carries TRBV28 and TRBJ2-1; 12 nucleotides match TRBD2. This CDR3 has 16 amino acids. Per the germline V gene, CDR1 is MDHEN and CDR2 is SYDVKM. V shed 3 bases and J 2 bases; nucleotides not matched to a gene: 2. As DNA, the CDR3 is TGTGCCAGCAGTTTGACTAGCGGGAGAGCCTACAATGAGCAGTTCTTC. Encoded protein: CASSLTSGRAYNEQFF. The full variable domain, its missing parts supplied by reference TRBV28 and TRBJ2-1, is DVKVTQSSRYLVKRTGEKVFLECVQDMDHENMFWYRQDPGLGLRLIYFSYDVKMKEKGDIPEGYSVSREKKERFSLILESASTNQTSMYLCASSLTSGRAYNEQFFGPGTRLTVL.

This rearrangement joins TRBV18 to TRBJ1-1; D may be TRBD1 (5 bases). CDR3 length equals 16 residues. The germline CDR1 and CDR2 sequences are KGHSH and LQKENI. Trimming removed 0 bases at V and 5 bases at J, with 16 bases between. The CDR3 coding sequence is TGTGCCAGCTCACCACCGATGAGGGATGGGGGGACTGAAGCTTTCTTT. Amino acids: CASSPPMRDGGTEAFF.